The 11 T cell receptor beta chains below were found in one sample sequenced in a study of Graves' ophthalmopathy and Graves' hyperthyroidism. RNA transcripts provided the template for amplifying TCR beta CDR3 regions. The first-round RT-PCR employed HTBI primers together with the Qiagen OneStep RT-PCR kit. A multiplex PCR was then performed as the second round. Each CDR3 protein gets one entry after TCRdb re-called the multiplex PCR reads with MiXCR. The sample lists roughly 420,000 distinct CDR3 sequences, under 25% seen once, with approximately 3.2% in the top ten. Sequences were obtained from peripheral blood. These TCRs come from a woman younger than 35 with stable Graves' hyperthyroidism.

V usage is TRBV12-3 or TRBV12-4 and J usage is TRBJ2-7; D uncertain. The ends were cut back, 7 bases at V and 0 bases at J, with 16 bases in the middle. The CDR3 sequence is 15 residues long. The CDR3 DNA follows: TGTGCCAGCATTCGCCCCGGACCGCTCTCCTACGAGCAGTACTTC. Its translation: CASIRPGPLSYEQYF.

This clonotype was seen repeatedly, ten times or more. This chain connects TRBV20-1 to TRBJ2-5; 7 nucleotides line up with TRBD2. J lost 2 bases, V lost 5 bases, and 14 bases had no gene match. The V gene's germline CDR1 is DFQATT and CDR2 SNEGSKA (reference sequence). The CDR3 has 16 amino acids. CDR3 sequence (DNA): TGCAGTGCTGGGGTGGGGCGGGAGCATTATCAAGAGACCCAGTACTTC. Translated, it gives CSAGVGREHYQETQYF.

The V and J genes are TRBV10-1 and TRBJ2-7; D gene unclear. The length of the CDR3 is 13 residues. Germline V gives CDR1 WNHNN, CDR2 SYGVQD (reference sequence). Trimming shortened V by 0 bases and J by 7 bases, and 10 bases separated the two germline ends. DNA of the CDR3: TGCGCCAGCAGTGAGTCAACGCGGCGGGAGCAGTACTTC. Its protein product is CASSESTRREQYF.

This clonotype came up many times. V gene TRBV6-5 combines with J gene TRBJ2-5; 8 bases fit TRBD2. The germline V gene encodes CDR1 MNHEY and CDR2 SVGAGI. V shed 0 bases and J 5 bases; nucleotides not matched to a gene: 5. The CDR3 loop spans 15 amino acids. The DNA for the CDR3 is TGTGCCAGCAGTTACTCCCAAGCGGGAGATGAGACCCAGTACTTC. It translates to CASSYSQAGDETQYF.

This clonotype has at least ten counts. V and J are TRBV30 and TRBJ1-1; tentative D call: TRBD1 (6 bases). The CDR3 is 15 amino acids. Germline CDR1 reads GTSNPN; CDR2 reads SVGIG (reference sequence). V lost 5 bases and J lost 7, with 23 bases in between. The CDR3 sequence is CAWGGLGPWRVEAFF. CDR3 coding DNA: TGTGCCTGGGGGGGGCTGGGCCCCTGGCGGGTTGAAGCTTTCTTT.

There are many counts of this clonotype. This sequence joins TRBV6-2 or TRBV6-3 and TRBJ1-5; D unclear. V was cut by 0 bases and J by 0 bases, with 12 bases left in between. This CDR3 has 17 amino acids. Germline V gene sequence: CDR1 MNHEY, CDR2 SVGEGT. The CDR3 DNA is TGTGCCAGCAGTTACTCAGTATCCGGGGATAGCAATCAGCCCCAGCATTTT. Its translation is CASSYSVSGDSNQPQHF.

This clonotype came up many times. The rearrangement joins TRBV6-2 or TRBV6-3 to TRBJ1-1, with D possibly TRBD1 on 6 matching bases. V lost 6 bases, J lost 4 bases, and 18 bases lay in between. Germline values: CDR1 MNHEY, CDR2 SVGEGT. The CDR3 has 15 residues. DNA of the CDR3: TGTGCCAGCAGACGACCGAACAGGGTAGGCACTGAAGCTTTCTTT. Residues: CASRRPNRVGTEAFF.

This clonotype was detected many times. At one end, the junction sequence differs from germline, possibly due to a read error. This sequence joins TRBV12-3 or TRBV12-4 and TRBJ1-5; D call uncertain. This CDR3 comprises 12 residues. The CDR3, as DNA: TGTGCCAGCAGTTTCGGGAACCAGCTCCAGCATTTT. Translation gives CASSFGNQLQHF.

Many counts were recorded for this clonotype. The rearrangement links TRBV6-8 to TRBJ2-2, with 9 bases that match TRBD1. This CDR3 contains 12 residues. V shed 10 bases and J 5 bases; nucleotides not matched to a gene: 2. The germline CDR1 and CDR2 sequences are MNHGY and SAAAGT. DNA for the CDR3: TGTGCCAACAGGGGGCGGACCGGGGAGCTGTTTTTT. Translating it yields CANRGRTGELFF.

This clonotype was seen ten or more times. The gene calls are TRBV6-1 and TRBJ1-1; D possibly corresponds to TRBD1 (5 bases). CDR1 MNHNS and CDR2 SASEGT come from the germline V gene. The ends were cut back, 6 bases at V and 4 bases at J, with 12 bases in the middle. There are 13 residues in the CDR3. The CDR3 region is CASSIEGSTEAFF. The CDR3 region has the DNA TGTGCCAGCAGCATCGAGGGGAGCACTGAAGCTTTCTTT.

This clonotype was seen ten or more times. This rearrangement joins TRBV6-1 to TRBJ1-2; the match to TRBD1 covers 7 bases. There are 14 residues in the CDR3. With V trimmed by 6 bases and J by 5 bases, 9 bases remained unmatched. Germline CDR1 reads MNHNS; CDR2 reads SASEGT. CDR3: CASSLSGTDYGYTF. The CDR3 region has the DNA TGTGCCAGCAGCCTTTCTGGGACAGATTATGGCTACACCTTC.